Below are 19 T cell receptor beta chains sequenced from a single sample in a study of shared clonotypes between healthy human individuals. Clones were sequenced by immunoSEQ multiplex PCR, and TCRdb holds only the in-frame ones, with some missing. The table lists more than 550,000 clones, 72% of them singletons. Sequences were obtained from memory CD4+ T cells sorted from blood. Described subset: CD45RA-negative fraction. These receptors were obtained from a woman aged 30 to 39 in good health.

The J gene is TRBJ2-5, the V gene TRBV2, with D possibly matching TRBD1 (5 bases). Trimming took off 4 bases at V and 3 bases at J, with 15 bases between the two ends. The germline V gene encodes CDR1 SNHLY and CDR2 FYNNEI. The CDR3 runs 15 residues. The CDR3 sequence is CASSANARAKETQYF. CDR3 DNA: TGTGCCAGCAGTGCCAACGCCAGGGCAAAAGAGACCCAGTACTTC.

A word on this clone: This clone may be a read error of a much larger clone one base away. Different DNA sequences within this sample yield the same CDR3. CDR3 nucleotide sequence: TGCGCCAGCAGCCCCGGGACTAGCGGGGTCGAGCAGTACTTC. This gives the protein CASSPGTSGVEQYF. The V call is TRBV5-1, the J call TRBJ2-7, with 13 nucleotides matching TRBD2. Unmatched junction bases numbered 4, after V lost 4 bases and J lost 6 bases. Germline CDR1 reads SGHRS; CDR2 reads YFSETQ. This CDR3 is built from 14 residues.

This chain connects TRBV5-1 to TRBJ2-5; 11 nucleotides match TRBD2. CDR1 is SGHRS and CDR2 is YFSETQ in the germline V gene. This CDR3 is 18 amino acids long. The junction had 16 bases not matched to a gene; V was cut back by 4 bases and J by 5 bases. DNA of the CDR3: TGCGCCAGCAGCGGGGGACTAGCGGACGGAGGGTGGGCGGAGACCCAGTACTTC. This sequence encodes CASSGGLADGGWAETQYF.

The DNA for the CDR3 is TGTGCCAGCAGTCCCCCAGCGGGATTGGGTACGCAGTATTTT. This encodes CASSPPAGLGTQYF. The V gene is TRBV28, the J gene TRBJ2-3, with TRBD2 matching over 7 bases. V shed 5 bases and J 8 bases; nucleotides not matched to a gene: 10. From germline, CDR1 is MDHEN and CDR2 SYDVKM. CDR3 size: 14 residues.

As for this clone: Other DNA sequences in this sample translate to the same CDR3. The CDR3 loop is CASSLAYEQYF. CDR3 DNA sequence: TGTGCCAGCAGCTTAGCGTACGAGCAGTACTTC. The chain carries TRBV5-8 and TRBJ2-7; no clear D gene. Germline V lookup: CDR1 SGHTS, CDR2 YDEGEE. V gave up 2 bases and J gave up 4 bases, with 4 bases separating them. The CDR3 covers 11 residues.

V gene TRBV18 combines with J gene TRBJ2-7, with D possibly matching TRBD1 (5 bases). Germline assignment: CDR1 KGHSH and CDR2 LQKENI. V lost 2 bases to trimming and J lost 6 bases, with 14 bases between them. CDR3 length equals 14 residues. The CDR3 DNA reads as TGTGCCAGCTCACCAACAGGAGACGGGTTCGAGCAGTACTTC. This encodes CASSPTGDGFEQYF. The whole variable domain, remainder taken from reference TRBV18 and TRBJ2-7, is NAGVMQNPRHLVRRRGQEARLRCSPMKGHSHVYWYRQLPEEGLKFMVYLQKENIIDESGMPKERFSAEFPKEGPSILRIQQVVRGDSAAYFCASSPTGDGFEQYFGPGTRLTVT.

The V gene is TRBV18, the J gene TRBJ2-7; TRBD1 aligns across 8 bases. The CDR3 sequence is 14 residues long. Germline V lookup: CDR1 KGHSH, CDR2 LQKENI. The V segment lost 6 bases and the J segment 2 bases; nucleotides outside the gene matches: 6. The CDR3 DNA follows: TGTGCCAGCTCTTACGACAGGGGAACCTACGAGCAGTACTTC. Its protein is CASSYDRGTYEQYF.

The chain has TRBV6-1 and TRBJ1-4, with 7 nucleotides matching TRBD1. The CDR3 runs 15 residues. Germline CDR1 and CDR2: MNHNS and SASEGT. V shed 4 bases, J shed 4 bases, and the junction held 6 bases outside the gene matches. In DNA form, the CDR3 reads TGTGCCAGCAGTGTGGGAAACAGGGGTAATGAAAAACTGTTTTTT. Its protein product is CASSVGNRGNEKLFF.

There are many counts of this clone. The gene calls are TRBV29-1 and TRBJ2-7; 10 bases line up with TRBD2. This CDR3 is 16 amino acids long. Germline trimming cut 1 base from V and 0 bases from J; bases unmatched to any gene: 6. Germline loops: CDR1 SQVTM, CDR2 ANQGSEA. In DNA, the CDR3 is TGCAGCGTTGAAGGGCCTAGCGGGAGAGCCTCCTACGAGCAGTACTTC. Translating it yields CSVEGPSGRASYEQYF.

Written as DNA, the CDR3 is TGCGCCAGCAGCTTGGACGTGGGTGGCACAGATACGCAGTATTTT. As protein: CASSLDVGGTDTQYF. V usage is TRBV5-1 and J usage is TRBJ2-3, with D unresolved. V lost 0 bases, J lost 1 base, and 9 bases lay in between. Germline CDR1 SGHRS, CDR2 YFSETQ. This CDR3 comprises 15 residues. Combining the CDR3 with reference TRBV5-1 and TRBJ2-3 gives the whole variable domain KAGVTQTPRYLIKTRGQQVTLSCSPISGHRSVSWYQQTPGQGLQFLFEYFSETQRNKGNFPGRFSGRQFSNSRSEMNVSTLELGDSALYLCASSLDVGGTDTQYFGPGTRLTVL.

This CDR3 is CASTMDRRAGELFF. The CDR3 DNA reads TGTGCCAGCACCATGGACCGACGCGCCGGGGAGCTGTTTTTT. The J gene is TRBJ2-2, the V gene TRBV6-1; no firm D call. Germline CDR1 reads MNHNS; CDR2 reads SASEGT. Trimming took off 7 bases at V and 6 bases at J, with 15 bases between the two ends. The CDR3 is made up of 14 amino acids.

The V and J genes are TRBV5-4 and TRBJ2-5; D gene unclear. Germline V CDR1 and CDR2: SGHNT, YYREEE (reference sequence). This CDR3 has 13 residues. The V gene lost 3 bases and the J gene lost 5 bases, with 11 bases spanning the gap. CDR3 sequence reads: CASSSPPVETQYF. The CDR3 region has the DNA TGTGCCAGCAGCTCACCCCCGGTCGAGACCCAGTACTTC.

The chain has TRBV4-1 and TRBJ2-2, with D hard to call. With 6 bases removed from V and 7 bases from J, the gap between germline ends came to 9 bases. The germline CDR1 and CDR2 sequences are MGHRA and YSYEKL. The CDR3 is made up of 12 amino acids. CDR3 amino acids: CASRPVGGELFF. The CDR3, as DNA: TGCGCCAGCAGGCCCGTTGGCGGGGAGCTGTTTTTT.

Regarding this clone: The sample carries other DNA sequences with the same CDR3. This chain connects TRBV6-5 to TRBJ2-1; weak D call: TRBD2 (6 bases). V shed 6 bases and J shed 0 bases, with 12 bases lying between them. Germline-derived CDR1 and CDR2 are MNHEY and SVGAGI. The CDR3 has 15 residues. Written as DNA, the CDR3 is TGTGCCAGCAGCCCAGCGGGTAGCTCCTACAATGAGCAGTTCTTC. Residues: CASSPAGSSYNEQFF.

This chain links TRBV4-1 with TRBJ2-3; TRBD1 matches at 10 bases. V gave up 3 bases and J gave up 1 base; unmatched junction bases: 4. Germline CDR1 is MGHRA and CDR2 is YSYEKL. The CDR3 has 16 residues. In nucleotides, the CDR3 is TGCGCCAGCAGCCAGACCGGGACAGGGGGCACAGATACGCAGTATTTT. Translation gives CASSQTGTGGTDTQYF.

V is TRBV5-1 and J is TRBJ1-5, with 10 bases fitting TRBD1. J lost 5 bases, V lost 4 bases, and 3 bases had no gene match. The CDR3 loop spans 14 amino acids. Germline CDR1 is SGHRS and CDR2 is YFSETQ. The CDR3 bases are TGCGCCAGCAGCAATGGACAGGGGGATCAGCCCCAGCATTTT. It translates to CASSNGQGDQPQHF.

This clone was recorded once. The rearrangement joins TRBV6-4 to TRBJ1-1, with D possibly TRBD1 on 6 matching bases. The CDR3 covers 14 residues. Germline lookup yields CDR1 MRHNA and CDR2 SNTAGT. V lost 3 bases, J lost 3 bases, and 11 bases lay in between. The CDR3 DNA reads TGTGCCAGCAGTGAGGATGGGGGCCACACTGAAGCTTTCTTT. Translation: CASSEDGGHTEAFF.

This clone was observed once. The chain is built from TRBV5-6 and TRBJ2-3; D gene unclear. The CDR3 spans 15 residues. In germline, CDR1 is SGHDT, CDR2 YYEEEE. The V gene lost 3 bases and the J gene lost 2 bases, with 13 bases spanning the gap. The CDR3 region has the DNA TGTGCCAGCAGCTCGGGTGATCTTAACACAGATACGCAGTATTTT. Amino acid sequence: CASSSGDLNTDTQYF.

This clone was seen more than once but under ten times. The genes are TRBV4-2 and TRBJ2-5; 10 bases align to TRBD2. TRBJ2-7 matches the DNA end more closely, so the J call is doubtful. The CDR3 is 15 residues long. Germline V lookup: CDR1 LGHNA, CDR2 YNFKEQ. The CDR3 nucleotides are TGTGCCAGCAGCCAAGGGGCTAGCGGGAGCTACGAGCAGTACTTC. Translated, it gives CASSQGASGSYEQYF.